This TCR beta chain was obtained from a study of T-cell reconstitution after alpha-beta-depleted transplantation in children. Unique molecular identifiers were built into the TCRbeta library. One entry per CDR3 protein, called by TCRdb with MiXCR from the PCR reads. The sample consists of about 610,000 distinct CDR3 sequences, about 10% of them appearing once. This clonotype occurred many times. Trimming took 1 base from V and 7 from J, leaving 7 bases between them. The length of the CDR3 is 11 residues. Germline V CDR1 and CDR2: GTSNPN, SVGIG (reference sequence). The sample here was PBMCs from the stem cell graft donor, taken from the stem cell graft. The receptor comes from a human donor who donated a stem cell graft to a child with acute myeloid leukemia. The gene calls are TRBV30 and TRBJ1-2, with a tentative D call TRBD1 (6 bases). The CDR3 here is CAWSEGGGYTF. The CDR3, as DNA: TGTGCCTGGAGTGAGGGGGGTGGCTACACCTTC.